This is a list of T cell receptor beta chains from one sample in a study of cytomegalovirus exposure and HLA in healthy donors. The protocol was immunoSEQ multiplex PCR, while the TCRdb copy is restricted to in-frame clones and leaves out a portion. The table has 250,000 to 400,000 clones, nearly 90% seen once. The specimen was PBMCs. Receptors were obtained from a man younger than 40 in good health and CMV-seronegative. Both conserved end residues are part of each CDR3. The order of the fields is J gene, clone size, D gene, V gene, CDR3 protein, CDR3 DNA. The D gene is left open where the match is weak. Clone size is stated in some rows and not others, as once, few, many or a class when expanded.

J gene: TRBJ1-5; clone size: -; D gene: -; V gene: TRBV7-2; CDR3 protein: CASSLDRNKPQHF; CDR3 DNA: TGTGCCAGCAGCCTCGACAGGAATAAGCCCCAGCATTTT
J gene: TRBJ2-7; clone size: -; D gene: -; V gene: TRBV6-5; CDR3 protein: CASRSSGTSYEQYF; CDR3 DNA: TGTGCCAGCAGGTCGAGCGGCACGTCCTACGAGCAGTACTTC
J gene: TRBJ2-7; clone size: -; D gene: TRBD2; V gene: TRBV15; CDR3 protein: CATSRAPKPGLAIAYEQYF; CDR3 DNA: TGTGCCACCAGCAGAGCTCCCAAGCCGGGACTAGCGATCGCCTACGAGCAGTACTTC
J gene: TRBJ2-7; clone size: -; D gene: TRBD2; V gene: TRBV27; CDR3 protein: CASSSTSGPYEQYF; CDR3 DNA: TGTGCCAGCAGTTCGACTAGCGGGCCCTACGAGCAGTACTTC
J gene: TRBJ1-4; clone size: -; D gene: -; V gene: TRBV6-1; CDR3 protein: CASSAGRRNTGANEKLFF; CDR3 DNA: TGTGCCAGCAGTGCGGGACGGCGGAATACGGGGGCTAATGAAAAACTGTTTTTT
J gene: TRBJ1-6; clone size: -; D gene: TRBD1; V gene: TRBV19; CDR3 protein: CASTPQGVKVGNSPLHF; CDR3 DNA: TGTGCCAGTACCCCCCAGGGGGTTAAGGTCGGAAATTCACCCCTCCACTTT
J gene: TRBJ1-1; clone size: -; D gene: TRBD1; V gene: TRBV7-2; CDR3 protein: CASSSGDRLSTEAFF; CDR3 DNA: TGTGCCAGCAGCTCCGGGGACAGGTTGAGCACTGAAGCTTTCTTT
J gene: TRBJ2-3; clone size: -; D gene: TRBD2; V gene: TRBV15; CDR3 protein: CATRVAGGRTDTQYF; CDR3 DNA: TGTGCCACCAGAGTAGCGGGGGGACGCACAGATACGCAGTATTTT
J gene: TRBJ1-2; clone size: -; D gene: TRBD1; V gene: TRBV11-3; CDR3 protein: CASSLEGDRDRATSNYGYTF; CDR3 DNA: TGTGCCAGCAGCTTAGAGGGGGACCGGGACAGGGCAACCTCTAACTATGGCTACACCTTC
J gene: TRBJ2-7; clone size: -; D gene: -; V gene: TRBV11-3; CDR3 protein: CASSATNSYEQYF; CDR3 DNA: TGTGCCAGCAGCGCGACTAACTCCTACGAGCAGTACTTC
J gene: TRBJ2-5; clone size: once; D gene: -; V gene: TRBV7-6; CDR3 protein: CASSLDRGARETQYF; CDR3 DNA: TGTGCCAGCAGCTTAGACCGGGGAGCCAGGGAGACCCAGTACTTC
J gene: TRBJ2-1; clone size: -; D gene: -; V gene: TRBV5-1; CDR3 protein: CASSSAGGGWDEQFF; CDR3 DNA: TGCGCCAGCAGCTCGGCAGGGGGAGGTTGGGATGAGCAGTTCTTC
J gene: TRBJ1-6; clone size: -; D gene: TRBD1; V gene: TRBV6-5; CDR3 protein: CASRGTGDNSPLHF; CDR3 DNA: TGTGCCAGCAGAGGGACAGGTGATAATTCACCCCTCCACTTT
J gene: TRBJ2-5; clone size: once; D gene: TRBD2; V gene: TRBV2; CDR3 protein: CASSVSGLAGGQETQYF; CDR3 DNA: TGTGCCAGCAGTGTATCTGGACTAGCGGGGGGACAAGAGACCCAGTACTTC
J gene: TRBJ2-3; clone size: -; D gene: TRBD2; V gene: TRBV11-2; CDR3 protein: CASSSGLAGGPADTQYF; CDR3 DNA: TGTGCCAGCAGCTCCGGACTAGCGGGGGGGCCAGCAGATACGCAGTATTTT
J gene: TRBJ1-5; clone size: few; D gene: -; V gene: TRBV11-2; CDR3 protein: CASSFQGGQPQHF; CDR3 DNA: TGTGCCAGCAGCTTTCAGGGTGGCCAGCCCCAGCATTTT
J gene: TRBJ1-4; clone size: -; D gene: TRBD1; V gene: TRBV4-3; CDR3 protein: CASSQDLSGTGKNEKLFF; CDR3 DNA: TGCGCCAGCAGCCAAGATCTGTCCGGGACAGGGAAAAATGAAAAACTGTTTTTT
J gene: TRBJ1-2; clone size: -; D gene: TRBD1; V gene: TRBV7-9; CDR3 protein: CASGGTENENNYGYTF; CDR3 DNA: TGTGCCAGCGGAGGGACAGAGAACGAAAATAACTATGGCTACACCTTC
J gene: TRBJ2-1; clone size: -; D gene: -; V gene: TRBV6-5; CDR3 protein: CASSYRELTYNEQFF; CDR3 DNA: TGTGCCAGCAGTTACCGGGAACTAACATACAATGAGCAGTTCTTC
J gene: TRBJ1-4; clone size: -; D gene: -; V gene: TRBV6-5; CDR3 protein: CASSYSGANEKLFF; CDR3 DNA: TGTGCCAGCAGTTACAGCGGCGCTAATGAAAAACTGTTTTTT
J gene: TRBJ2-5; clone size: -; D gene: -; V gene: TRBV9; CDR3 protein: CASSVDARAEETQYF; CDR3 DNA: TGTGCCAGCAGCGTAGACGCCAGGGCAGAAGAGACCCAGTACTTC
J gene: TRBJ1-5; clone size: few; D gene: TRBD1; V gene: TRBV25-1; CDR3 protein: CASSEPGTGHQPQHF; CDR3 DNA: TGTGCCAGCAGTGAGCCTGGGACAGGGCATCAGCCCCAGCATTTT
J gene: TRBJ2-2; clone size: -; D gene: TRBD2; V gene: TRBV5-1; CDR3 protein: CASSLVPTSGGANTGELFF; CDR3 DNA: TGCGCCAGCAGCTTGGTGCCGACTAGCGGGGGAGCGAACACCGGGGAGCTGTTTTTT
J gene: TRBJ2-1; clone size: -; D gene: TRBD2; V gene: TRBV9; CDR3 protein: CASSAVLAGDYNEQFF; CDR3 DNA: TGTGCCAGCAGCGCCGTACTAGCGGGGGACTACAATGAGCAGTTCTTC
J gene: TRBJ2-7; clone size: -; D gene: TRBD2; V gene: TRBV13; CDR3 protein: CASSLVASGTYEQYF; CDR3 DNA: TGTGCCAGCAGCTTAGTGGCTAGCGGAACCTACGAGCAGTACTTC
J gene: TRBJ1-4; clone size: -; D gene: -; V gene: TRBV18; CDR3 protein: CASSPPDLTHEKLFF; CDR3 DNA: TGTGCCAGCTCACCTCCAGACTTGACGCATGAAAAACTGTTTTTT
J gene: TRBJ2-3; clone size: -; D gene: TRBD2; V gene: TRBV7-2; CDR3 protein: CASRPWGSGGHTDTQYF; CDR3 DNA: TGTGCCAGCAGGCCATGGGGTAGCGGGGGGCATACAGATACGCAGTATTTT
J gene: TRBJ2-2; clone size: -; D gene: -; V gene: TRBV6-1; CDR3 protein: CASSEISGTGELFF; CDR3 DNA: TGTGCCAGCAGTGAAATCTCCGGGACCGGGGAGCTGTTTTTT
J gene: TRBJ1-3; clone size: -; D gene: TRBD1; V gene: TRBV5-1; CDR3 protein: CASSLDPTGEGNTIYF; CDR3 DNA: TGCGCCAGCAGCTTGGATCCGACAGGGGAAGGAAACACCATATATTTT
J gene: TRBJ2-1; clone size: -; D gene: -; V gene: TRBV7-2; CDR3 protein: CASSPSWARVDNEQFF; CDR3 DNA: TGTGCCAGCAGCCCCTCATGGGCCAGGGTGGACAATGAGCAGTTCTTC
J gene: TRBJ2-1; clone size: once; D gene: -; V gene: TRBV7-6; CDR3 protein: CASSPRGGGQGVYNEQFF; CDR3 DNA: TGTGCCAGCAGCCCTAGAGGTGGTGGCCAGGGCGTCTACAATGAGCAGTTCTTC
J gene: TRBJ2-1; clone size: -; D gene: TRBD1; V gene: TRBV4-3; CDR3 protein: CASSQGQGAGEQFF; CDR3 DNA: TGCGCCAGCAGCCAGGGACAGGGGGCCGGTGAGCAGTTCTTC
J gene: TRBJ2-7; clone size: few; D gene: TRBD1; V gene: TRBV2; CDR3 protein: CATKDRVYEQYF; CDR3 DNA: TGTGCCACCAAGGACAGGGTTTACGAGCAGTACTTC
J gene: TRBJ1-2; clone size: medium-sized; D gene: TRBD1; V gene: TRBV18; CDR3 protein: CASSLRDSRYGYTF; CDR3 DNA: TGTGCCAGCTCACTACGGGACAGCCGCTATGGCTACACCTTC
J gene: TRBJ2-1; clone size: -; D gene: TRBD2; V gene: TRBV7-9; CDR3 protein: CASSLSGGRGNEQFF; CDR3 DNA: TGTGCCAGCAGCTTAAGCGGGGGGCGAGGCAATGAGCAGTTCTTC
J gene: TRBJ2-5; clone size: -; D gene: -; V gene: TRBV7-9; CDR3 protein: CASSPEGQVGETQYF; CDR3 DNA: TGTGCCAGCAGCCCGGAGGGGCAAGTGGGTGAGACCCAGTACTTC
J gene: TRBJ2-5; clone size: -; D gene: -; V gene: TRBV5-1; CDR3 protein: CASSLAQAAGVSFGTQYF; CDR3 DNA: TGCGCCAGCAGCTTGGCTCAGGCCGCAGGGGTTTCTTTTGGGACCCAGTACTTC
J gene: TRBJ2-7; clone size: few; D gene: TRBD1; V gene: TRBV18; CDR3 protein: CASSPDRGTYEQYF; CDR3 DNA: TGTGCCAGCTCACCCGACAGGGGGACCTACGAGCAGTACTTC
J gene: TRBJ1-1; clone size: -; D gene: -; V gene: TRBV7-9; CDR3 protein: CASSKEAGPATEAFF; CDR3 DNA: TGTGCCAGCAGCAAAGAGGCAGGGCCTGCGACTGAAGCTTTCTTT
J gene: TRBJ2-2; clone size: -; D gene: -; V gene: TRBV7-6; CDR3 protein: CASSLRGGAGTGELFF; CDR3 DNA: TGTGCCAGCAGCTTAAGAGGAGGGGCCGGCACCGGGGAGCTGTTTTTT
J gene: TRBJ1-1; clone size: -; D gene: -; V gene: TRBV5-1; CDR3 protein: CASSLVSNTEAFF; CDR3 DNA: TGCGCCAGCAGCTTGGTCAGTAACACTGAAGCTTTCTTT
J gene: TRBJ2-1; clone size: -; D gene: TRBD2; V gene: TRBV7-6; CDR3 protein: CASSLTSGGNEQFF; CDR3 DNA: TGTGCCAGCAGCTTAACTAGCGGGGGGAATGAGCAGTTCTTC
J gene: TRBJ1-2; clone size: -; D gene: -; V gene: TRBV5-1; CDR3 protein: CASSFTGSSGYTF; CDR3 DNA: TGCGCCAGCAGCTTCACAGGGAGTAGTGGCTACACCTTC
J gene: TRBJ2-3; clone size: -; D gene: TRBD2; V gene: TRBV4-1; CDR3 protein: CASSQDSSGALDTQYF; CDR3 DNA: TGCGCCAGCAGCCAAGATTCTAGCGGGGCCTTAGATACGCAGTATTTT
J gene: TRBJ1-2; clone size: -; D gene: TRBD1; V gene: TRBV18; CDR3 protein: CASSPQGQGNYGYTF; CDR3 DNA: TGTGCCAGCTCACCACAGGGACAGGGCAACTATGGCTACACCTTC
J gene: TRBJ1-2; clone size: -; D gene: -; V gene: TRBV27; CDR3 protein: CASSRNPPISAYGYTF; CDR3 DNA: TGTGCCAGCAGCCGCAACCCCCCCATCAGCGCCTATGGCTACACCTTC
J gene: TRBJ1-4; clone size: -; D gene: TRBD1; V gene: TRBV2; CDR3 protein: CASSEWGQAHRNEKLFF; CDR3 DNA: TGTGCCAGCAGTGAATGGGGACAGGCGCACCGAAATGAAAAACTGTTTTTT
J gene: TRBJ1-4; clone size: -; D gene: -; V gene: TRBV19; CDR3 protein: CASSMEQNNEKLFF; CDR3 DNA: TGTGCCAGTAGTATGGAACAGAATAATGAAAAACTGTTTTTT
J gene: TRBJ2-7; clone size: -; D gene: -; V gene: TRBV2; CDR3 protein: CASKRGISYEQYF; CDR3 DNA: TGTGCCAGCAAAAGGGGAATCTCCTACGAGCAGTACTTC
J gene: TRBJ1-1; clone size: -; D gene: -; V gene: TRBV6-5; CDR3 protein: CASSPYGTEAFF; CDR3 DNA: TGTGCCAGCAGTCCCTATGGCACTGAAGCTTTCTTT
J gene: TRBJ2-6; clone size: -; D gene: -; V gene: TRBV6-1; CDR3 protein: CASILDSSGANVLTF; CDR3 DNA: TGTGCCAGCATCCTGGACAGCTCTGGGGCCAACGTCCTGACTTTC
J gene: TRBJ1-5; clone size: -; D gene: TRBD1; V gene: TRBV7-6; CDR3 protein: CASSLSGTGIQPQHF; CDR3 DNA: TGTGCCAGCAGCTTATCCGGGACAGGGATACAGCCCCAGCATTTT
J gene: TRBJ1-6; clone size: -; D gene: -; V gene: TRBV4-1; CDR3 protein: CASSYLGLAGNSPLHF; CDR3 DNA: TGCGCCAGCAGCTATCTGGGCCTGGCGGGTAATTCACCCCTCCACTTT
J gene: TRBJ2-7; clone size: once; D gene: TRBD1; V gene: TRBV7-9; CDR3 protein: CASSFRDRGYEQYF; CDR3 DNA: TGTGCCAGCAGCTTTCGGGACAGGGGGTACGAGCAGTACTTC
J gene: TRBJ2-5; clone size: -; D gene: -; V gene: TRBV9; CDR3 protein: CASSVGQGLETQYF; CDR3 DNA: TGTGCCAGCAGCGTAGGCCAGGGCCTCGAGACCCAGTACTTC
J gene: TRBJ2-2; clone size: -; D gene: -; V gene: TRBV6-1; CDR3 protein: CASSDSPGVTGELFF; CDR3 DNA: TGTGCCAGCAGTGACTCGCCGGGGGTCACTGGGGAGCTGTTTTTT
J gene: TRBJ2-7; clone size: -; D gene: TRBD1; V gene: TRBV7-7; CDR3 protein: CASSLRQGASYEQYF; CDR3 DNA: TGTGCCAGCAGCCTAAGACAGGGCGCCTCCTACGAGCAGTACTTC